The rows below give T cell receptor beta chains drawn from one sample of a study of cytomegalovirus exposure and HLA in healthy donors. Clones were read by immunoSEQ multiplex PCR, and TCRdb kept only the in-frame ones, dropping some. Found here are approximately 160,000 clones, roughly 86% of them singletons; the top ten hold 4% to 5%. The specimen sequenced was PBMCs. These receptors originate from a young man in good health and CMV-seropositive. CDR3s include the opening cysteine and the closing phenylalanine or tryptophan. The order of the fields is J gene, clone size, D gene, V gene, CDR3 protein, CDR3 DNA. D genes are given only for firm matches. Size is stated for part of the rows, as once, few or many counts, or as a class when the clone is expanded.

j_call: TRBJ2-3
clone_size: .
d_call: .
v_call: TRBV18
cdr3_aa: CASSQRSTGFNLGDRTDTQYF
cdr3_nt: TGTGCCAGCTCCCAGAGGTCCACAGGGTTCAACCTAGGGGATCGAACAGATACGCAGTATTTT

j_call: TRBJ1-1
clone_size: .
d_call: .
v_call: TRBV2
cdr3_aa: CASSDYSNTEAFF
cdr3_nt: TGTGCCAGCAGTGATTATAGTAACACTGAAGCTTTCTTT

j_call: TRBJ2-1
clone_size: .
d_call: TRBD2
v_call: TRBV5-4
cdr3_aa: CASSPGTSGLYNEQFF
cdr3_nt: TGTGCCAGCAGCCCAGGGACTAGCGGGTTGTACAATGAGCAGTTCTTC

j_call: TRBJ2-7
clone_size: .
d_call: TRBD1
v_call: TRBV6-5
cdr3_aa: CASSSGTGGYEQYF
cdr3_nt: TGTGCCAGCAGTTCCGGGACAGGGGGCTACGAGCAGTACTTC

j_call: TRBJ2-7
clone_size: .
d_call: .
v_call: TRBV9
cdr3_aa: CASSPGTNYEQYF
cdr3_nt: TGTGCCAGCAGCCCCGGGACAAACTACGAGCAGTACTTC

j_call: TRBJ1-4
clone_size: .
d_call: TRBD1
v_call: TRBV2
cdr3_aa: CASSQQGAANEKLFF
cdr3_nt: TGTGCCAGCAGTCAACAGGGGGCTGCTAATGAAAAACTGTTTTTT

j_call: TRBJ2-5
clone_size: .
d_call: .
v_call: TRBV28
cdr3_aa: CASSRGETQYF
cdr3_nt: TGTGCCAGCAGCCGGGGAGAGACCCAGTACTTC

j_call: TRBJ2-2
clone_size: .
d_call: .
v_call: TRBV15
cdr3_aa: CATSRGITDTGELFF
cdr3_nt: TGTGCCACCAGCAGAGGCATAACGGACACCGGGGAGCTGTTTTTT

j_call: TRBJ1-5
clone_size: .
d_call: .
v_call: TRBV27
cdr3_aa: CASSHSQDSSNQPQHF
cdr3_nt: TGTGCCAGCAGCCATTCTCAGGACAGTAGCAATCAGCCCCAGCATTTT

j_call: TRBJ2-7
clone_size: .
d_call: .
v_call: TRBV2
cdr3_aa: CASRDSLSYSYEQYF
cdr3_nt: TGTGCCAGCAGGGATAGCCTCTCATACTCCTACGAGCAGTACTTC

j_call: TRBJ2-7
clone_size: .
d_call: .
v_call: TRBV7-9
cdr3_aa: CASSPGTSTYEQYF
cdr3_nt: TGTGCCAGCAGCCCCGGGACTTCTACCTACGAGCAGTACTTC

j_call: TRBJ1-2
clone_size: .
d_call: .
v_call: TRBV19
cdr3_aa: CASSIMTGANYGYTF
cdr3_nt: TGTGCCAGTAGTATTATGACGGGGGCTAACTATGGCTACACCTTC

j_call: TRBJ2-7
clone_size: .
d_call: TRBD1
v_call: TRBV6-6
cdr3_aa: CASTPGQTSYEQYF
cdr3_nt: TGTGCCAGCACCCCGGGACAGACTTCCTACGAGCAGTACTTC

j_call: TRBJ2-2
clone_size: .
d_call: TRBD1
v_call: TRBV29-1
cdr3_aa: CSVVNTGDTGELFF
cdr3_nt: TGCAGCGTTGTAAACACAGGGGACACCGGGGAGCTGTTTTTT

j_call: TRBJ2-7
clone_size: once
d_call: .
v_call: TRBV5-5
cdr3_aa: CASSLALQGSEQYF
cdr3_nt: TGTGCCAGCAGCTTGGCCCTACAGGGTTCCGAGCAGTACTTC

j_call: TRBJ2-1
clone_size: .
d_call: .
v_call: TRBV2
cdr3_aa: CASRYRVYNEQFF
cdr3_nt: TGTGCCAGCAGGTACAGGGTCTACAATGAGCAGTTCTTC

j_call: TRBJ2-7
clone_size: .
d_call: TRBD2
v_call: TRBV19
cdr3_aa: CASSIGTSGYEQYF
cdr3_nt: TGTGCCAGTAGTATAGGGACTAGCGGGTACGAGCAGTACTTC

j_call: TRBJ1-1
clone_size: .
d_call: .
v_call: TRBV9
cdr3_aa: CASSVDQLNTEAFF
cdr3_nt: TGTGCCAGCAGCGTAGATCAATTGAACACTGAAGCTTTCTTT

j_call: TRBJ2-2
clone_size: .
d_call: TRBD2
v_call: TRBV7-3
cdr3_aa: CASSLTSAGELFF
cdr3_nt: TGTGCCAGCAGCCTCACTAGCGCCGGGGAGCTGTTTTTT

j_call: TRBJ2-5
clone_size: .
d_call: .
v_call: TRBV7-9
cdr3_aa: CASSLARAILETQYF
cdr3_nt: TGTGCCAGCAGCTTAGCCAGGGCAATCCTAGAGACCCAGTACTTC

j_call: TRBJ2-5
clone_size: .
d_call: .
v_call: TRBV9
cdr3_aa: CASSVAGLPSGETQYF
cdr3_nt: TGTGCCAGCAGCGTAGCCGGACTTCCCTCCGGGGAGACCCAGTACTTC

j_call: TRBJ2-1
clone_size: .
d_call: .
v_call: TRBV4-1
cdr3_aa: CASSQEGGGVPNEQFF
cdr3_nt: TGCGCCAGCAGCCAAGAAGGGGGGGGCGTCCCAAATGAGCAGTTCTTC

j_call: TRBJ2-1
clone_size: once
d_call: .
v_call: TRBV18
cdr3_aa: CASSPRDSNNEQFF
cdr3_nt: TGTGCCAGCTCACCTCGCGACTCGAACAATGAGCAGTTCTTC